Listed below are T cell receptor beta chains from one sample, sequenced in a study of immune characterization of retroperitoneal liposarcoma. TCRdb passed the PCR reads through MiXCR, listing each CDR3 protein once. The repertoire includes around 10,000 distinct CDR3 sequences, about 50% of them detected once, and 8.5% to 12% sits in the top ten. The source material was tumor tissue. These receptors came from a female donor with retroperitoneal liposarcoma. CDR3s include the opening cysteine and the closing phenylalanine or tryptophan. Each record gives: clone size, V gene, J gene, D gene, CDR3 DNA, CDR3 protein. The D gene is left open where the match is weak. Size is stated for part of the rows, as once, few or many counts, or as a class when the clone is expanded.

few	TRBV7-6	TRBJ2-1	NA	TGTGCCAGCAGCCCCACCTCTCCCGGGCCTAGCGAGCAGTTCTTC	CASSPTSPGPSEQFF
NA	TRBV6-1	TRBJ2-3	TRBD2	TGTGCCAGCAGGGCCAGACTAGCGGGGGCGCGAGCAGATACGCAGTATTTT	CASRARLAGARADTQYF
NA	TRBV6-6	TRBJ1-6	TRBD1	TGTGCCAGCAGTTACCGGACAGGGGGCGGTTCACCCCTCCACTTT	CASSYRTGGGSPLHF
few	TRBV6-6	TRBJ2-1	NA	TGTGCCAGCAGGGTTGACTACCACAATGAGCAGTTCTTC	CASRVDYHNEQFF
NA	TRBV6-6	TRBJ2-1	TRBD2	TGTGTCAGCAGTATCGGGACTAGCGGGAGCCGGGCCTACGAGCAGTTCTTC	CVSSIGTSGSRAYEQFF
NA	TRBV12-3/TRBV12-4	TRBJ2-6	NA	TGTGCCAGCAGTTTAGGAGCCAACGTCCTGACTTTC	CASSLGANVLTF
NA	TRBV7-4	TRBJ2-1	TRBD1	TGTGCCAGCAGCTTAGCAGGACAGGGCAACAATGAGCAGTTCTTC	CASSLAGQGNNEQFF
once	TRBV6-1	TRBJ2-2	NA	TGTGCCAGCAGTGAAGCGTGGAGGTCCGGGGAGCTGTTTTTT	CASSEAWRSGELFF
NA	TRBV7-2	TRBJ1-1	NA	TGTGCCAGCAGACGACAGTCTAACACTGAAGCTTTCTTT	CASRRQSNTEAFF
NA	TRBV10-3	TRBJ2-1	NA	TGTGCCATCGCCCCTAGCGTCAATGAGCAGTTCTTC	CAIAPSVNEQFF
few	TRBV7-2	TRBJ2-2	NA	TGTGCCAGCAGATTGGGGCCTGGGGAGCTGTTTTTT	CASRLGPGELFF
medium-sized	TRBV6-1	TRBJ2-1	TRBD2	TGTGCCAACAAGCCAGCGGGGGCTTACAATGAGCAGTTCTTC	CANKPAGAYNEQFF
NA	TRBV12-3/TRBV12-4	TRBJ2-1	NA	TGTGCCAGCAGTCTCCCGACAGGAAGCTCCTACGAGCAGTTCTTC	CASSLPTGSSYEQFF
large	TRBV6-1	TRBJ2-7	NA	TGTGCCAGCGGATCAGGGCCACACAATGAGCAGTACTTC	CASGSGPHNEQYF
NA	TRBV25-1	TRBJ2-7	NA	TGTGCCAGCAGACGTCCGGGACCATCGGACGAGCAGTACTTC	CASRRPGPSDEQYF
few	TRBV12-3/TRBV12-4	TRBJ2-7	TRBD2	TGTGCCAGCAGTTCCAAACCGGGAGGAGTAGCCTACGAGCAGTACTTC	CASSSKPGGVAYEQYF
NA	TRBV6-5	TRBJ2-1	NA	TGTGCCAGCAGTTACTTGGGCGGACGCAATGAGCAGTTCTTC	CASSYLGGRNEQFF
few	TRBV6-1	TRBJ2-1	NA	TGTGCCAGCAGTGAAGTTAAGGGAGGGGGGTTCTTC	CASSEVKGGGFF
once	TRBV6-1	TRBJ2-7	NA	TGTGCCAGCAGATTTACTGGGCATCCGGGGGAGCAGTACTTC	CASRFTGHPGEQYF
NA	TRBV10-3	TRBJ2-5	TRBD2	TGTGCCATCAGTGAGCAAGTACTAGCGGGCCAAGAGACCCAGTACTTC	CAISEQVLAGQETQYF
large	TRBV27	TRBJ2-3	TRBD2	TGTGCCAGCAGTACATCCTGGTCTAGCGGGAGTATGTATACGCAGTATTTT	CASSTSWSSGSMYTQYF
NA	TRBV7-2	TRBJ2-3	TRBD2	TGTGCCAGCAGCCCGACTAGCGCCAACCCGCAGTATTTT	CASSPTSANPQYF
NA	TRBV12-3/TRBV12-4	TRBJ2-1	TRBD1	TGTGCCAGCACCTTGACAGGGGGGTTGAGCGAGCAGTTCTTC	CASTLTGGLSEQFF
NA	TRBV7-2	TRBJ2-1	NA	TGTGCCAGCAGCTTAGATCGGCGGATCCCGGACGAGCAGTTCTTC	CASSLDRRIPDEQFF
medium-sized	TRBV6-1	TRBJ2-1	NA	TGTGCCAGCAGCACTTTCCGGGGGAATGAGCAGTTCTTC	CASSTFRGNEQFF
once	TRBV12-5	TRBJ2-7	NA	TGTGCTAGTGGTCTCACGTTCGAGCAGTACTTC	CASGLTFEQYF
NA	TRBV6-5	TRBJ2-2	NA	TGTGCCAGCAGCCTTGGGGGCCGCTCCGGGGAGCTGTTTTTT	CASSLGGRSGELFF
NA	TRBV28	TRBJ2-1	NA	TGTGCCAGCAGTTTAATCGGCGGGGCGCGGGTCTTC	CASSLIGGARVF
few	TRBV10-1	TRBJ2-3	NA	TGCGCCACCGAACTAGAAGGTACAGATACGCAGTATTTT	CATELEGTDTQYF
NA	TRBV10-3	TRBJ1-6	NA	TGTGCCATCAGTGAGGGACAAAACCGTTATAATTCACCCCTCCACTTT	CAISEGQNRYNSPLHF
few	TRBV7-2	TRBJ2-1	TRBD2	TGTGCCAGCAGCTTAAAGCCTAGCGGTACTCACGAGCAGTTCTTC	CASSLKPSGTHEQFF
NA	TRBV6-1	TRBJ2-1	NA	TGTGCCAGCAAAACGGGAGTGTCTGTCTACGAGCAGTTCTTC	CASKTGVSVYEQFF
NA	TRBV6-1	TRBJ2-7	NA	TGTGCCAGCAGGGACGCCTTCAATGAGCAGTACTTC	CASRDAFNEQYF
few	TRBV6-1	TRBJ2-6	NA	TGTGCCAGCAGCGAGAGGGGTTCCGGGGCCAACGTCCTGACTTTC	CASSERGSGANVLTF
once	TRBV7-2	TRBJ2-1	NA	TGTGCCAGCAGCGTAAGAGAGACGCAGTTTTTC	CASSVRETQFF
NA	TRBV6-8	TRBJ1-6	NA	TGTGCCAGCAGGGGTGACAGGCTAAACTCACCCCTCCACTTT	CASRGDRLNSPLHF